Listed here is a single T cell receptor beta chain. Its specificity is unknown. This record comes from a study of response to subunit inactivated influenza vaccine. The study, taken as a whole, reports: T cells newly recruited by each seasonal influenza vaccination are few, the authors suggested.

From the RT-PCR reads, TCRdb called clonotypes with MiXCR, one entry per CDR3 protein. The sample carries roughly 760,000 distinct CDR3 sequences, around 21% recorded once. The germline CDR1 and CDR2 sequences are MDHEN and SYDVKM. This CDR3 is 12 amino acids long. The V gene lost 6 bases and the J gene lost 7 bases, with 10 bases spanning the gap. The clonotype was recovered from a man between 45 and 60 years old who received an inactivated influenza vaccine. Here the sequenced sample was PBMCs from blood, taken 5 days after vaccination. This chain links TRBV28 with TRBJ1-5; D is unresolved. In DNA form, the CDR3 reads TGTGCCAGCAGCGCCCTAAGGCAGCCCCAGCATTTT. It encodes CASSALRQPQHF.